This T cell receptor (beta chain) was identified during a study of cytotoxic CD8 clonotypes in ibrutinib-treated CLL. Whole-study findings and limits: Clonality was higher at baseline than in age-matched healthy donors and tracked circulating CD8+ T-cell counts.

With respect to this clone: Its target is not known.

Repertoires were generated with immunoSEQ multiplex PCR, while TCRdb's copy carries only in-frame clones and drops some. The profile covers approximately 100,000 clones, with 58% appearing a single time and about 40% taken by the ten largest. CDR3 length: 11 amino acids. V was pared by 1 base and J by 9 bases, with 7 bases between. CDR1 and CDR2 from the germline V gene are MDHEN and SYDVKM. The rearrangement uses TRBV28 and TRBJ2-7; D is undetermined. The clonotype originates from a human donor with chronic lymphocytic leukemia. Specimen: PBMCs, collected after 24 months of ibrutinib treatment. The CDR3 DNA sequence: TGTGCCAGCAGTTTATTTGGCGTGCAGTACTTC. Amino acids: CASSLFGVQYF.